A single sample gave rise to the 20 T cell receptor beta chains below, sequenced in a study of cytomegalovirus exposure and HLA in healthy donors. PCR primers comprised 60 Vbeta and 13 Jbeta primers. Profiled with immunoSEQ multiplex PCR; TCRdb holds only in-frame clones, not every one. The table lists over 150,000 clones, roughly 84% of them singletons, with more than 0.35% in the top ten. The sample taken for sequencing was PBMCs. The receptors stem from a boy between 2 and 10 years old in good health and CMV-seronegative.

The gene calls are TRBV13 and TRBJ1-2, with 9 nucleotides matching TRBD1. In germline, CDR1 is PRHDT, CDR2 FYEKMQ (reference sequence). The length of the CDR3 is 16 residues. V lost 1 base, J lost 6 bases, and 9 bases stayed unmatched. CDR3 amino acids: CASSLAPTGGGDGYTF. DNA for the CDR3: TGTGCCAGCAGCTTAGCCCCGACAGGGGGAGGGGATGGCTACACCTTC.

J is TRBJ1-5 and V is TRBV6-6; no reliable D call. CDR3 length: 16 residues. Germline V gives CDR1 MNHNY, CDR2 SVGAGI (reference sequence). The V gene lost 2 bases and the J gene lost 1 base, with 12 bases spanning the gap. The CDR3 DNA reads as TGTGCCAGCAGTTACGCCCCGTCGAGGAGCAATCAGCCCCAGCATTTT. Residues: CASSYAPSRSNQPQHF.

The chain is built from TRBV7-7 and TRBJ2-1; TRBD2 might be the D (6 bases). Germline values: CDR1 SSHAT, CDR2 FNYEAQ (reference sequence). Trimming pared 5 bases from V and 1 base from J, leaving 9 bases between. The CDR3 has 14 amino acids. CDR3 sequence: CASSPGTSYNEQFF. DNA of the CDR3: TGTGCCAGCAGCCCCGGGACTTCCTACAATGAGCAGTTCTTC.

Note on this clone: The junction and the germline gene differ at one end; a read error may be behind it. The CDR3 nucleotides are TGTGCCAGCAGCGAAGACAGAACTAGCACAGATACGCAGTATTTT. It is translated as CASSEDRTSTDTQYF. The chain links TRBV6-1 to TRBJ2-3, with a possible D match to TRBD1 (5 bases). The CDR3 length is 15 residues. Germline values: CDR1 MNHNS, CDR2 SASEGT.

In DNA, the CDR3 is TGTGCCAGCATCGCCCCCCGGGACGGGAGTTTGTATAGCAATCAGCCCCAGCATTTT. Translation gives CASIAPRDGSLYSNQPQHF. The V call is TRBV28, the J call TRBJ1-5, with a tentative D call TRBD1 (5 bases). Germline lookup yields CDR1 MDHEN and CDR2 SYDVKM. V shed 7 bases and J shed 0 bases, with 25 bases lying between them. The CDR3 runs to 19 residues. Full variable domain (remainder filled in from reference TRBV28 and TRBJ1-5): DVKVTQSSRYLVKRTGEKVFLECVQDMDHENMFWYRQDPGLGLRLIYFSYDVKMKEKGDIPEGYSVSREKKERFSLILESASTNQTSMYLCASIAPRDGSLYSNQPQHFGDGTRLSIL.

V gene TRBV5-1 combines with J gene TRBJ2-7; 8 bases match TRBD1. This CDR3 has 16 residues. Per the germline V gene, CDR1 is SGHRS and CDR2 is YFSETQ. V lost 4 bases and J lost 5; bases outside the gene matches: 14. The CDR3 DNA sequence: TGCGCCAGCAGCCCGGAGGGGGCAGGGGGCGGCCACGAGCAGTACTTC. Residues: CASSPEGAGGGHEQYF.

The chain couples TRBV10-3 to TRBJ2-1; D is possibly TRBD1 (6 bases). Germline V gene sequence: CDR1 ENHRY, CDR2 SYGVKD. Trimming removed 3 bases from V and 9 bases from J, with 24 bases in between. The CDR3 runs 17 residues. The CDR3 is CAISDVGQGYNDVEQFF. As DNA, the CDR3 is TGTGCCATCAGTGATGTGGGACAAGGATACAATGACGTTGAGCAGTTCTTC.

The gene calls are TRBV6-5 and TRBJ1-2, with TRBD1 matching over 7 bases. The V gene's germline CDR1 is MNHEY and CDR2 SVGAGI. This CDR3 has 11 amino acids. V was pared by 10 bases and J by 8 bases, with 7 bases of the junction left unmatched. The CDR3 protein is CATKRQGGYTF. The CDR3 DNA follows: TGTGCCACCAAAAGACAGGGCGGCTACACCTTC.

The DNA for the CDR3 is TGTGCCAGCAGCGCGAATGTGGACAGAGATAACTATGGCTACACCTTC. This gives the protein CASSANVDRDNYGYTF. The chain employs TRBV9 and TRBJ1-2, with D possibly matching TRBD1 (6 bases). V gave up 3 bases and J gave up 1 base, with 16 bases separating them. The germline V gene has CDR1 SGDLS and CDR2 YYNGEE. CDR3 length: 16 amino acids.

The rearrangement uses TRBV2 and TRBJ2-1; D perhaps matches TRBD2 (6 bases). Trimming cost V 5 bases and J 7 bases, with 9 bases left between them. The germline CDR1 and CDR2 sequences are SNHLY and FYNNEI. The CDR3 spans 12 residues. The CDR3 reads CASSSGENEQFF. DNA of the CDR3: TGTGCCAGCAGTTCGGGGGAGAATGAGCAGTTCTTC.

A word on this clone: Other DNA sequences from this sample encode an identical CDR3 as well. The chain recombines TRBV4-1 with TRBJ2-7; D is possibly TRBD2 (7 bases). Trimming removed 0 bases at V and 3 bases at J, with 12 bases between. Germline values: CDR1 MGHRA, CDR2 YSYEKL. This CDR3 is 15 amino acids long. The CDR3 DNA follows: TGCGCCAGCAGCCAAGAAGGGAGGGGGAGCTACGAGCAGTACTTC. It encodes CASSQEGRGSYEQYF.

The rearrangement uses TRBV19 and TRBJ2-3; tentatively, D is TRBD2 (5 bases). Per germline, CDR1 LNHDA and CDR2 SQIVND (reference sequence). V lost 4 bases to trimming and J lost 4 bases, with 9 bases between them. The CDR3 has 13 amino acids. The CDR3 DNA follows: TGTGCCAGTAGTAACCTACTAGCAGATACGCAGTATTTT. It is translated as CASSNLLADTQYF.

The chain joins TRBV28 to TRBJ2-5; D might be TRBD2 (6 bases). CDR3 length: 13 residues. Germline CDR1 MDHEN, CDR2 SYDVKM. Deletions cut 7 bases from V and 0 bases from J, with 9 bases between. CDR3 sequence (DNA): TGTGCCAGCACCGCGGGGTACCAAGAGACCCAGTACTTC. Translated, it gives CASTAGYQETQYF.

This chain uses TRBV21-1 with TRBJ2-7; TRBD2 is the table's D call and was not checked against the DNA. TRBV21-1 is annotated as a pseudogene. This CDR3 contains 16 residues. The chain's CDR3 is CASSTLLAGGLREQYF. CDR3 bases: TGTGCCAGCAGCACATTACTAGCGGGAGGGTTGCGGGAGCAGTACTTC.

The chain carries TRBV29-1 and TRBJ2-7; 13 bases align to TRBD2. Germline V lookup: CDR1 SQVTM, CDR2 ANQGSEA. With 4 bases clipped from V and 3 bases from J, the junction kept 6 bases outside the gene matches. The CDR3 has 15 amino acids. The CDR3 is CSVGLRTSGSYEQYF. The CDR3 region has the DNA TGCAGCGTTGGGCTCAGGACTAGCGGGAGCTACGAGCAGTACTTC.

The rearrangement joins TRBV5-1 to TRBJ2-1, with 11 bases fitting TRBD2. The V gene end was trimmed by 0 bases and the J gene end by 4 bases; junction bases not matched to a gene: 9. CDR1 and CDR2 from the germline V gene are SGHRS and YFSETQ. The CDR3 runs 18 residues. The DNA for the CDR3 is TGCGCCAGCAGCTTGGGACTAGCGGGATTCCGGGTGTACAATGAGCAGTTCTTC. It yields the protein CASSLGLAGFRVYNEQFF. The full variable domain, rest sourced from reference TRBV5-1 and TRBJ2-1, is KAGVTQTPRYLIKTRGQQVTLSCSPISGHRSVSWYQQTPGQGLQFLFEYFSETQRNKGNFPGRFSGRQFSNSRSEMNVSTLELGDSALYLCASSLGLAGFRVYNEQFFGPGTRLTVL.

The CDR3 DNA is TGTGCCAGCAGCTTAGCCTGGTGGGCAGGGGGTCGTATAGAGCAGTACTTC. Amino acid sequence: CASSLAWWAGGRIEQYF. This chain links TRBV11-2 with TRBJ2-7; 7 positions agree with TRBD1. From germline, CDR1 is SGHAT and CDR2 FQNNGV. V dropped 1 base and J dropped 7; count of bases not matched to a gene: 16. CDR3 length: 17 amino acids.

In nucleotides, the CDR3 is TGTGCCATCAGTGAGGCACTCGAGCAGTACTTC. This gives the protein CAISEALEQYF. The chain recombines TRBV10-3 with TRBJ2-5; no clear D gene. The J call could be wrong; TRBJ2-7 is a better fit for the DNA end. Germline V gene data show CDR1 as ENHRY and CDR2 as SYGVKD. This CDR3 contains 11 residues.

V gene TRBV13 combines with J gene TRBJ1-1; TRBD1 matches at 8 bases. The CDR3 is 11 amino acids. The V gene's germline CDR1 is PRHDT and CDR2 FYEKMQ (reference sequence). The V and J ends lost 4 bases and 8 bases, in that order; junction bases with no gene match: 0. CDR3 loop: CASSSGGEAFF. CDR3 sequence (DNA): TGTGCCAGCAGCTCAGGGGGCGAAGCTTTCTTT.

V and J are TRBV5-4 and TRBJ2-5; a possible D gene is TRBD2 (5 bases). CDR1 and CDR2 from the germline V gene are SGHNT and YYREEE (reference sequence). Between the trimmed V and J ends, which lost 6 bases and 5 bases, there was a span of 20 bases. This CDR3 spans 15 amino acids. The CDR3 reads CASTIKSGGVETQYF. The CDR3 coding sequence is TGTGCCAGCACCATAAAGAGCGGAGGTGTGGAGACCCAGTACTTC. The full variable domain, rest sourced from reference TRBV5-4 and TRBJ2-5, is ETGVTQSPTHLIKTRGQQVTLRCSSQSGHNTVSWYQQALGQGPQFIFQYYREEENGRGNFPPRFSGLQFPNYSSELNVNALELDDSALYLCASTIKSGGVETQYFGPGTRLLVL.